Reported below is one T cell receptor beta chain. The antigen this receptor binds is unknown. Within one base of it there is no much larger clone, and no base qualities were kept. The CDR3 holds 15 amino acids from the cysteine to the phenylalanine. Solely the CDR3 DNA is kept, with 45 bases framed from the first base. The CDR1 and CDR2 encoded by the germline V gene are SGHRS and YFSETQ. The germline ends are 11 bases apart after V is trimmed by 4 bases and J by 0 bases. TCRbeta CDR3 regions were amplified from genomic DNA using the immunoSEQ Assay, a bias-controlled multiplex PCR. On the authors' methods: Within the assay, amplification of reference gene primers was used to estimate how many nucleated cells each sample contained. Sequence reads were collapsed and filtered to measure the absolute abundance of every unique TCRbeta CDR3 rearrangement. For each sample, productive Simpson clonality was calculated as the square root of Simpson's diversity index across productive rearrangements. The immuneACCESS repertoire file appears here via TCRdb, limited to in-frame rearrangements. These files lack a portion of the clones; in checked studies, under half of the deficit traces to unresolved V genes, and the cause of the others is not known. The DNA was the basis for D and trimming; V, J and clone size are from that table. The sample table shows 450,000 to 600,000 clones, and about 90% are seen once. Clones ranked in the top ten supply roughly 0.72% of the sample.

Participants in the prospective study were enrolled through a virtual design, were aged about 18 to 100 years, and lived in 24 United States geographic areas. In the prospective study, cohorts were assigned on the basis of participant-reported clinical history obtained from a screening survey and a study questionnaire. Recovered participants in ImmuneRACE Cohort 3 were defined by two consecutive negative NP/OP PCR tests, clearance by a healthcare professional, or resolution of symptoms. In the prospective study, whole blood, serum and a nasopharyngeal or oropharyngeal swab were collected from each participant by mobile phlebotomists. Participants in the prospective study had the option to provide additional blood draws and questionnaires over a roughly 2-month period. Before DNA extraction, prospective study blood samples were shipped either frozen or at room temperature. The data belong to a study of blood T cell repertoires in COVID-19 (TCRdb year 2020). With regard to the full study: The collaborator samples originated in the United States, Italy and Spain and spanned the acute and convalescent phases of COVID-19. The material from the prospective study consisted of cDNA or gDNA derived from T cells, B-cell-depleted T cells, or PBMCs. Subjects who had been exposed to COVID-19, were actively infected with it, or had recovered from it provided the deeply sampled blood TCRbeta repertoires that made up the dataset. The repertoires were released in a freely available public database intended as a resource for research on the immune response to SARS-CoV-2. The samples were drawn from the first 160 participants of the ongoing ImmuneRACE study and from 1,254 subjects provided by 6 global collaborators. Nearly every sample came with metadata listing a de-identified subject ID, COVID-19 status, age in years and sex. Where available, HLA class I and class II types were obtained from metadata supplied by the sample provider rather than from assay-based typing.

Points the paper makes about the study in general: Clinical and demographic metadata were provided uncurated, with the amount varying by source and participant.

Recombination joined TRBV5-1 with TRBJ1-3; the D gene assignment is ambiguous. The receptor was derived from a woman aged 18-29 years who had recovered from COVID-19. The sample taken for sequencing was PBMCs or T cells enriched from blood (not recorded which). The nucleotide sequence is given as TGCGCCAGCAGCCTCCGTCCAGGCTCTGGAAACACCATATATTTT. Its coded protein is CASSLRPGSGNTIYF.